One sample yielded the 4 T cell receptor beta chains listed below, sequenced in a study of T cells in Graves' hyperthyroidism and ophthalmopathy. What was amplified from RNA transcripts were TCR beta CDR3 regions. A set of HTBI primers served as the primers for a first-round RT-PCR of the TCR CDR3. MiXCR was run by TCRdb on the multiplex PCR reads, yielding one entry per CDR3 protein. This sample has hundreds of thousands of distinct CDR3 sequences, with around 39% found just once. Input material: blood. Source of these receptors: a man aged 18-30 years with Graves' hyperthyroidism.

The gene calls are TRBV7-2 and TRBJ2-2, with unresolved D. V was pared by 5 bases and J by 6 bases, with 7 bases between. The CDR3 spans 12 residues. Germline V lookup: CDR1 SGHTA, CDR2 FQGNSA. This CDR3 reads CASSPHPGELFF. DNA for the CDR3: TGTGCCAGCAGCCCGCATCCCGGGGAGCTGTTTTTT.

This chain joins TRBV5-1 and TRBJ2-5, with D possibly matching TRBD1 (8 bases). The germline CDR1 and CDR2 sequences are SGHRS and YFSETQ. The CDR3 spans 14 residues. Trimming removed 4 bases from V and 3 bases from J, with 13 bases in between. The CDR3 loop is CASSLQGGKETQYF. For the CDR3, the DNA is TGCGCCAGCAGCCTACAGGGGGGGAAAGAGACCCAGTACTTC.

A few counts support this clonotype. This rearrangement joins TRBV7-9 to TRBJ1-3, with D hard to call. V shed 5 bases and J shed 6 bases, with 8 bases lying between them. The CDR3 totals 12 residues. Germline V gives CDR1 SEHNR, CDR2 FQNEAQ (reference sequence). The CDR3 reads CASSQSSNTIYF. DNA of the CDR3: TGTGCCAGCAGCCAGAGCTCAAACACCATATATTTT.

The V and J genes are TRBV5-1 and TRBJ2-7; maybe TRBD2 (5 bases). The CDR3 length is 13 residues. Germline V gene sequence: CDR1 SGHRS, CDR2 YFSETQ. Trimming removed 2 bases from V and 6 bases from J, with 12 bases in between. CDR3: CASSFGEWSEQYF. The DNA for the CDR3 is TGCGCCAGCAGCTTCGGGGAATGGAGCGAGCAGTACTTC.